Listed below are T cell receptor beta chains from one sample, sequenced in a study of response to subunit inactivated influenza vaccine. TCRdb itself ran the RT-PCR reads through MiXCR, one entry per CDR3 protein. Among hundreds of thousands of distinct CDR3 sequences listed, roughly 14% were seen once. The sequenced sample was PBMCs from blood, obtained approximately 13 days after vaccination. These receptors were collected from a man in his forties or fifties who received an inactivated influenza vaccine. The CDR3 runs from the conserved cysteine through the conserved F or W. The D gene is left open where the match is weak. Clone size appears in some rows only: once, few, many, or a class for an expanded clone.

J,size,D,V,DNA,CDR3
TRBJ2-7,few,TRBD1,TRBV30,TGTGCCTGGAGTGAGGGACAGATCTACGAGCAGTACTTC,CAWSEGQIYEQYF
TRBJ2-7,large,-,TRBV28,TGTGCCAGCAGTTTAAGGGGGGGCGGTTCCTACGAGCAGTACTTC,CASSLRGGGSYEQYF
TRBJ2-7,few,-,TRBV20-1,TGCAGTGCTAAGTCAGGGCCCTCCTACGAGCAGTACTTC,CSAKSGPSYEQYF
TRBJ1-5,-,-,TRBV20-1,TGCAGTGCTAGGGCCGGGACCAGCAATCAGCCCCAGCATTTT,CSARAGTSNQPQHF
TRBJ2-5,-,TRBD2,TRBV6-1,TGTGCCAGCAGAGGGGCGGGGGGTCCCCCAGAGACCCAGTACTTC,CASRGAGGPPETQYF
TRBJ1-1,few,TRBD1,TRBV6-2/TRBV6-3,TGTGCCAGCAGCCAGGACAGGGGGGACGCTTTCTTT,CASSQDRGDAFF
TRBJ2-1,-,-,TRBV12-5,TGTGCTAGTGGTTTGGGTCCAGGCGATGAGCAGTTCTTC,CASGLGPGDEQFF
TRBJ1-2,-,-,TRBV29-1,TGCAGCGCACAGTGGCGGTATGGCTACACCTTC,CSAQWRYGYTF
TRBJ2-1,few,TRBD2,TRBV4-1,TGCGCCAGCAGCCAAGTATTGTCAATGGGACTAGCTTTTCTAGATGAGCAGTTCTTC,CASSQVLSMGLAFLDEQFF
TRBJ2-7,few,TRBD2,TRBV4-2,TGTGCCAGCAGCCCCGGGACTAGAGGCGAGCAGTACTTC,CASSPGTRGEQYF
TRBJ2-3,-,-,TRBV14,TGTGCCAGCAGCCAACCTGGACGACCTAGCACAGATACGCAGTATTTT,CASSQPGRPSTDTQYF
TRBJ2-3,-,-,TRBV5-1,TGCGCCAGCAGCTTAAGTCGCCGGACAGATATCTCAGATACGCAGTATTTT,CASSLSRRTDISDTQYF
TRBJ2-7,few,-,TRBV10-2,TGCGCCAGCAGTGCCAGTAGGCGCGGGATCGAGCAGTACTTC,CASSASRRGIEQYF
TRBJ2-7,few,TRBD1,TRBV7-2,TGTGCCAGCAGCCCACAAGGGGGCAGATACTACGAGCAGTACTTC,CASSPQGGRYYEQYF
TRBJ2-7,many,TRBD1,TRBV3-1,TGTGCCAGCAGCCAAGTGACAGGGGGCGCCACGGCCTACGAGCAGTACTTC,CASSQVTGGATAYEQYF
TRBJ1-6,few,TRBD1,TRBV29-1,TGCAGCGTAGCGACAGGGGGTAATTCACCCCTCCACTTT,CSVATGGNSPLHF
TRBJ2-7,few,TRBD2,TRBV12-3/TRBV12-4,TGTGCCAGCAGGTTGACTAGCGGGTTCTCCTACGAGCAGTACTTC,CASRLTSGFSYEQYF
TRBJ1-1,once,-,TRBV5-1,TGCGCCAGCAGCTTGGGAGGGATGCGCCCAAGGTCTGAAGCTTTCTTT,CASSLGGMRPRSEAFF
TRBJ2-2,few,-,TRBV20-1,TGCAGTGCTAGCGACCCTGGGCACACCGGGGAGCTGTTTTTT,CSASDPGHTGELFF
TRBJ2-5,-,-,TRBV20-1,TGCAGTGCTAGGGAACGGGATCGAGAGACCCAGTACTTC,CSARERDRETQYF
TRBJ2-3,-,-,TRBV7-2,TGTGCCAGCAGCTTGGTTGGGGATGTAAGGACAGATACGCAGTATTTT,CASSLVGDVRTDTQYF
TRBJ2-5,many,TRBD1,TRBV5-4,TGTGCCAGCAGCCCTGGGACAGATAAAGAGACCCAGTACTTC,CASSPGTDKETQYF
TRBJ1-2,once,TRBD1,TRBV6-1,TGTGCCAGCAGTCCCCGGACAGGGCGGGCGGTTGGCTACACCTTC,CASSPRTGRAVGYTF
TRBJ2-5,-,-,TRBV20-1,TGCAGTGCTGTTCCAGGGACCCTACGGGAGACCCAGTACTTC,CSAVPGTLRETQYF
TRBJ1-1,-,-,TRBV9,TGTGCCAGCAGCTCGTCCAGCCTTAACACTGAAGCTTTCTTT,CASSSSSLNTEAFF
TRBJ2-7,few,-,TRBV4-3,TGCGCCAGCAGCCAGGGGTACGGGGGGCGAACCTACGAGCAGTACTTC,CASSQGYGGRTYEQYF
TRBJ2-7,-,-,TRBV2,TGTGCCAGCAGTGACAGGGAGTACGAGCAGTACTTC,CASSDREYEQYF
TRBJ1-2,few,-,TRBV15,TGTGCCACCAGGAGAGGTGGTGGGGAGGACTATGGCTACACCTTC,CATRRGGGEDYGYTF
TRBJ2-7,-,-,TRBV20-1,TGCAGTGCTAGAGTTGCACTCAGCTCCTACGAGCAGTACTTC,CSARVALSSYEQYF